The present TCR beta chain was sequenced within a study of a mutant IDH1 vaccine in newly diagnosed glioma. Study-wide background: Treated patients had a mean age of approximately 40 years and a sex split that was roughly 60% male and approximately 38% female.

Using immunoSEQ multiplex PCR, the repertoire was profiled, and TCRdb retains in-frame clones only, with some absent. The table lists tens of thousands of clones, 80% to 95% of them singletons, with roughly 2.5% in the top ten. CDR1 is MNHNS and CDR2 is SASEGT in the germline V gene. Trimming stripped 2 bases from V and 0 bases from J, with 9 bases between. The CDR3 consists of 15 residues. Regarding the study as a whole: Alterations occurring in top peripheral T cell clonotypes seemed unrelated to pseudoprogression.

Time point indicated: baseline, week 1 (first vaccination visit). This sample's treatment: pre-vaccination baseline after standard-of-care therapy. As concerns this clone: What it binds is not known.

The input for sequencing was PBMCs, taken from a glioma patient treated with radiotherapy, temozolomide or both. This receptor was obtained from a man aged 50 or older with glioma. The chain carries TRBV6-1 and TRBJ2-3; D remains ambiguous. The chain's CDR3 is CASSELGKSTDTQYF. For the CDR3, the DNA is TGTGCCAGCAGTGAACTGGGTAAAAGCACAGATACGCAGTATTTT.